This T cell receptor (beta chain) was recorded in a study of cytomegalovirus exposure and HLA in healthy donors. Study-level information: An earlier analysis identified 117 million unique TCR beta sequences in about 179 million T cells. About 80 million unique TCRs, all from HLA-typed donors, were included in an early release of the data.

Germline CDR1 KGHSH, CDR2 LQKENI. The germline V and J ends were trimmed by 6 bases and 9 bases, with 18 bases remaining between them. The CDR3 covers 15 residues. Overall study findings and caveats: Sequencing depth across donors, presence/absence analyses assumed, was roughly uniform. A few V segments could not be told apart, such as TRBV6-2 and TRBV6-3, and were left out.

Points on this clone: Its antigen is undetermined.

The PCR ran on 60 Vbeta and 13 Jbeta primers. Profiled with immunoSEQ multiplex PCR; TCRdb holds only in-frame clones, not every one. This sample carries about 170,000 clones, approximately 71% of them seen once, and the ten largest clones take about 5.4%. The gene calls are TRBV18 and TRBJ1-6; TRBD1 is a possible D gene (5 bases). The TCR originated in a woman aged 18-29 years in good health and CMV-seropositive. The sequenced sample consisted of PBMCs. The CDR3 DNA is TGTGCCAGCTCCGACCCGGGCAAGGGGCGTTCACCCCTCCACTTT. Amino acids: CASSDPGKGRSPLHF.